A single sample gave rise to the 3 T cell receptor beta chains below, sequenced in a study of identical twins. TCRdb re-called the 5' RACE reads through MiXCR, storing one row per CDR3 protein. The sample includes about 660,000 distinct CDR3 sequences, about 9.4% seen only once; the top ten take approximately 0.89%. A further study also used this sample, focusing on yellow fever vaccine responses in identical twins.

Sequencing was carried out using PBMCs. These receptors all stem from a woman under 30 in good health.

This clonotype has a count of ten or more. The V gene is TRBV11-2, the J gene TRBJ2-3; D is uncertain. The CDR3 loop spans 16 amino acids. Germline V lookup: CDR1 SGHAT, CDR2 FQNNGV. Trimming took 6 bases from V and 2 from J, leaving 18 bases between them. The chain's CDR3 is CASSRTSTLNTDTQYF. The CDR3 nucleotides are TGTGCCAGCAGTCGTACTTCCACCCTTAACACAGATACGCAGTATTTT.

This clonotype has only a few counts. V usage is TRBV27 and J usage is TRBJ2-6; D might be TRBD1 (6 bases). CDR1 is MNHEY and CDR2 is SMNVEV in the germline V gene (reference sequence). Trimming cost V 1 base and J 2 bases, with 21 bases left between them. The length of the CDR3 is 20 residues. The CDR3: CASSLWGRGGRGAGANVLTF. The CDR3 nucleotides are TGTGCCAGCAGTTTATGGGGGCGAGGAGGAAGAGGTGCTGGGGCCAACGTCCTGACTTTC.

This clonotype was observed at least ten times. This chain links TRBV7-2 with TRBJ2-7; 11 positions agree with TRBD1. Losses at the gene ends were 5 bases for V and 4 bases for J; bases not matched to a gene: 7. This CDR3 comprises 15 residues. CDR1 is SGHTA and CDR2 is FQGNSA in the germline V gene. CDR3 region: CASSPDRGRVYEQYF. The CDR3 DNA reads as TGTGCCAGCAGCCCGGACAGGGGGCGTGTTTACGAGCAGTACTTC. The whole variable domain, remainder taken from reference TRBV7-2 and TRBJ2-7, is GAGVSQSPSNKVTEKGKDVELRCDPISGHTALYWYRQSLGQGLEFLIYFQGNSAPDKSGLPSDRFSAERTGGSVSTLTIQRTQQEDSAVYLCASSPDRGRVYEQYFGPGTRLTVT.